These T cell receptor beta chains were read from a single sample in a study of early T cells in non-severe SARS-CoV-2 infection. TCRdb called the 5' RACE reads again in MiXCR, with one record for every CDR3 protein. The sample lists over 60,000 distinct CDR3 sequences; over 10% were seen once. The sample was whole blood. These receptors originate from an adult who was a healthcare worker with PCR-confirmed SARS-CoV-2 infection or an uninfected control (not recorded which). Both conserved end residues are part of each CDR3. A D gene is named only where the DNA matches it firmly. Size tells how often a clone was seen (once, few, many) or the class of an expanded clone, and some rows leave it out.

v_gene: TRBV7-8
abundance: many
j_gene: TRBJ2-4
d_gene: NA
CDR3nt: TGTGCCAGCAGCTTATCGGGGGAAAACATTCAGTACTTC
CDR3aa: CASSLSGENIQYF

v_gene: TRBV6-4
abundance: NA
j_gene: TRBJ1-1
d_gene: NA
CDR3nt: TGTGCCAGCAGTGACTCTTTCCGGGACGGTGAAGCTTTCTTT
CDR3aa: CASSDSFRDGEAFF

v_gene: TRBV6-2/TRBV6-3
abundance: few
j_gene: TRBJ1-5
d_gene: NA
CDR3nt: TGTGCCAGCAGTTACTCAAGGGGAGGTCAGCCCCAGCATTTT
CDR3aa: CASSYSRGGQPQHF

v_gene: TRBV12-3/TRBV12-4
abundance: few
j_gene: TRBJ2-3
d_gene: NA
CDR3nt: TGTGCCAGCAGTCGGGAAAAGGGGGATACGCAGTATTTT
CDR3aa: CASSREKGDTQYF

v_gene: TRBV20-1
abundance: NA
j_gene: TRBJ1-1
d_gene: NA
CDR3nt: TGCAGTGGTTTTTGGAGGGAAGCTTTCTTT
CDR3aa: CSGFWREAFF

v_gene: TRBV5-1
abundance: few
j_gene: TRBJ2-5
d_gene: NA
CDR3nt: TGCGCCAGCAGCTTGGTAGGGGATGGGGAGACCCAGTACTTC
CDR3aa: CASSLVGDGETQYF

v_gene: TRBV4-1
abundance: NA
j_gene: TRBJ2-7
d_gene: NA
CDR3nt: TGCGCCAGCAGCCCGACAGTTCAAACCTACGAGCAGTACTTC
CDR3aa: CASSPTVQTYEQYF

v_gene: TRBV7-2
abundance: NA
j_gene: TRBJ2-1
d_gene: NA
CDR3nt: TGTGCCAGCAGCTTTGATAGCGTCGGAAATGAGCAGTTCTTC
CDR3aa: CASSFDSVGNEQFF

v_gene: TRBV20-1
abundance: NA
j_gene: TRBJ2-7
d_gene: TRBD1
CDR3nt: TGCAGTGCTACTACAGGGGCGGACGAGCAGTACTTC
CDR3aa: CSATTGADEQYF

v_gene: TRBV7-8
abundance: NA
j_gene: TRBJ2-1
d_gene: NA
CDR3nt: TGTGCCAGCAGCTTAACCGGCGGGGCGGGGGCGTACAATGAGCAGTTCTTC
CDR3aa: CASSLTGGAGAYNEQFF

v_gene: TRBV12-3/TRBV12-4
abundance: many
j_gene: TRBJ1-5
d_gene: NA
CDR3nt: TGTGCCAGCAGTTCCCGGTCACTCGATCAGCCCCAGCATTTT
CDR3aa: CASSSRSLDQPQHF

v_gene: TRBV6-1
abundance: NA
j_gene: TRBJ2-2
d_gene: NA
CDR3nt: TGTGCCAGCATGAGGGATGTAAACACCGGGGAGCTGTTTTTT
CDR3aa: CASMRDVNTGELFF

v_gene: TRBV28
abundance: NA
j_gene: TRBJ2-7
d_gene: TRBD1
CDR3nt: TGTGCCAGCAGTCCTCAGGGGGCAGGCGACGAGCAGTACTTC
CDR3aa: CASSPQGAGDEQYF

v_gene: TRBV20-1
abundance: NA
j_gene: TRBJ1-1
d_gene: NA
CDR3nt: TGCAGTGCTAGAGCTGCAATGGGGACTGAAGCTTTCTTT
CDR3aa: CSARAAMGTEAFF

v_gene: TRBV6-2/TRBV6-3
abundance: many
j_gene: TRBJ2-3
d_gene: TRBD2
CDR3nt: TGTGCCAGCAGTTTCCGGGACTATGGCACAGATACGCAGTATTTT
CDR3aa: CASSFRDYGTDTQYF

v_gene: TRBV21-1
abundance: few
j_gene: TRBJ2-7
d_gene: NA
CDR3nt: TGTGCCAGTGGTAACCGAGCTTACTACGAGCAGTACTTC
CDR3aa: CASGNRAYYEQYF

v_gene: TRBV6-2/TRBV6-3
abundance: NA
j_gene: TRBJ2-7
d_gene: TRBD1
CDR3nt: TGTGCCAGCAGTCCGACAGGGACACCCCCCTACGAGCAGTACTTC
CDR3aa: CASSPTGTPPYEQYF

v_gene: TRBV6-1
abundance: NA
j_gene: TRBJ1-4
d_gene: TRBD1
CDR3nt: TGTGCCAGCGGTTCAGGGGGAGCTGAAAAACTGTTTTTT
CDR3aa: CASGSGGAEKLFF

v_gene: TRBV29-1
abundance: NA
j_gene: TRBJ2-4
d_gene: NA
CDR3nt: TGCAGCGTGTTGACAGGATTAGCCAAAAACATTCAGTACTTC
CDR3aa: CSVLTGLAKNIQYF

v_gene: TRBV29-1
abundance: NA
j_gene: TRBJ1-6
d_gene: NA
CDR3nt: TGCAGCGTTGGCGAGGGGGACTATAATTCACCCCTCCACTTT
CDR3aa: CSVGEGDYNSPLHF

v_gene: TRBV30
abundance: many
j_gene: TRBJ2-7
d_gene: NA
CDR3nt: TGTGCCTGGAGTGTAACGGGGCCCTACGAGCAGTACTTC
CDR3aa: CAWSVTGPYEQYF

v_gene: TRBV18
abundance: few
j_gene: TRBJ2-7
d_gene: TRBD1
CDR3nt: TGTGCCAGCTCACCCCCCCGGGACAGGGATCCCTACGAGCAGTACTTC
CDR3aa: CASSPPRDRDPYEQYF

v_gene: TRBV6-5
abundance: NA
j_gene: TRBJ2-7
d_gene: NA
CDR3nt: TGTGCCAGCAGTTACTCGAGGCGTTCTGGCGAGCAGTACTTC
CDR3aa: CASSYSRRSGEQYF

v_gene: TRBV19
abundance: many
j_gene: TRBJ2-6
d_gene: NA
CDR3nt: TGTGCCAGTAAGGGGCGGGGATCTGGGGCCAACGTCCTGACTTTC
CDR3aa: CASKGRGSGANVLTF

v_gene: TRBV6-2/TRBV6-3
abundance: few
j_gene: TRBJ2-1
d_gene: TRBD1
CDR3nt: TGTGCCAGCAGACAACAGGGGCCCTACAATGAGCAGTTCTTC
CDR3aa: CASRQQGPYNEQFF

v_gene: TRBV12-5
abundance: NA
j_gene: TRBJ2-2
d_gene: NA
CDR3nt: TGTGCTAGTGCCCTGAGGGCCTCGAACACCGGGGAGCTGTATTTT
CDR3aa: CASALRASNTGELYF

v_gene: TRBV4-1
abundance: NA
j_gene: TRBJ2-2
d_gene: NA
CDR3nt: TGCGCCAGCAGCCAAGATAAAGGGCCCGGGGAGCTGTTTTTT
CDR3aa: CASSQDKGPGELFF

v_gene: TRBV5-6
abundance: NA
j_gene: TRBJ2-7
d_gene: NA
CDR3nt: TGTGCCAGCAGCTTGCTTCTAGGGTTGAATTCAGCCTACGAGCAGTACTTC
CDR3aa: CASSLLLGLNSAYEQYF

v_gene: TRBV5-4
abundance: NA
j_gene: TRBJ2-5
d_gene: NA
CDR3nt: TGTGCCAGCAGCTTGGCCATACAAGAGACCCAGTACTTC
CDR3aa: CASSLAIQETQYF

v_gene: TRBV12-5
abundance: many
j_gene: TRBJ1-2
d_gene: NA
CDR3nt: TGTGCTAGTGTTCCTGACAGCTTCTATGGCTACACCTTC
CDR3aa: CASVPDSFYGYTF

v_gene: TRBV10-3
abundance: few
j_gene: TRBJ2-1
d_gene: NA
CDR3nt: TGTGCCATCAGGACGACTGAGAGCTCCTACAATGAGCAGTTCTTC
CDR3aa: CAIRTTESSYNEQFF

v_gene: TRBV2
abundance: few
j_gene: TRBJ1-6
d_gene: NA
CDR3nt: TGTGCCAGCAGTGAATTGCGCACGGAGAATTCACCCCTCCACTTT
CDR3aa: CASSELRTENSPLHF

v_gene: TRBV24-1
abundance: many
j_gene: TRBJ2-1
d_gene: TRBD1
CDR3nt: TGTGCCACCAGTGACTGGACAGGGCTGGAGTTCTTC
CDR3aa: CATSDWTGLEFF

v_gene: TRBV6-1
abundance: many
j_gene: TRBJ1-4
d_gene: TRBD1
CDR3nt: TGTGCCAGCCGCCCGGGACAGGATGAAAAACTGTTTTTT
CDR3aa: CASRPGQDEKLFF

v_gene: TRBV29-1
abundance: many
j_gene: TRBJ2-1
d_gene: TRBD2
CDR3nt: TGCAGCGCCCTACCTACAGGGGACGGACTAGCGGGTGAGCAGTTCTTC
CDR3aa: CSALPTGDGLAGEQFF

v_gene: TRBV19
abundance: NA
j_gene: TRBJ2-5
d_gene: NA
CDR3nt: TGTGCCAGTAGTCGGGCGTTCAACGCCCAAGAGACCCAGTACTTC
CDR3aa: CASSRAFNAQETQYF

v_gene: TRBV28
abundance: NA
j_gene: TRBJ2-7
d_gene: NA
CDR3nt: TGTGCCAGCAGTTCGATTCAGCAGTACTTC
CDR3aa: CASSSIQQYF

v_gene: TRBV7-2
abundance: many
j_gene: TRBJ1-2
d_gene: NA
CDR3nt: TGTGCCAGCAGCTTCACTCCCCCTGTAGACAGCGACGGCTACACCTTC
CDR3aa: CASSFTPPVDSDGYTF

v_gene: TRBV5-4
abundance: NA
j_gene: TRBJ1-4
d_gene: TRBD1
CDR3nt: TGTGCCAGCAGCGGAACCGGGACAGGGGATGAAAAACTGTTTTTT
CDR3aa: CASSGTGTGDEKLFF

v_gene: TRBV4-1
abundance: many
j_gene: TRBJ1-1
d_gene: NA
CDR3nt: TGCGCCAGCAGCCAAAGGTGGGGCCCTGAAGCTTTCTTT
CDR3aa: CASSQRWGPEAFF

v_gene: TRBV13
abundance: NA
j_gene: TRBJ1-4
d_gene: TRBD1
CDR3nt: TGTGCCAGCAGCTCCCTCCTAGACAGGGCGGCAACTAATGAAAAACTGTTTTTT
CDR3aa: CASSSLLDRAATNEKLFF

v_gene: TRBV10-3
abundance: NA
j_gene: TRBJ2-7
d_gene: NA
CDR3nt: TGTGCCATCAAGTACCAGGCCGGCGGATCCTACGAGCAGTACTTC
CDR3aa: CAIKYQAGGSYEQYF

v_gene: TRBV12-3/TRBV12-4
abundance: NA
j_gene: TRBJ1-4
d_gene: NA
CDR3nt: TGTGCCAGCAGTTTATATAGAGGGGTGGAACTGTTTTTT
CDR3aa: CASSLYRGVELFF

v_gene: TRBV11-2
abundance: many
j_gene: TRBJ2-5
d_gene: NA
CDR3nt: TGTGCCAGCAGTCCCCAGGGGGGGCTAGCGGTACAAGAGACCCAGTACTTC
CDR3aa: CASSPQGGLAVQETQYF

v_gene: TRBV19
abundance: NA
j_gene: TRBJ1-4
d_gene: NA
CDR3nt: TGTGCCAGTAGTAATTCCGAAAAACTGTTTTTT
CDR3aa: CASSNSEKLFF

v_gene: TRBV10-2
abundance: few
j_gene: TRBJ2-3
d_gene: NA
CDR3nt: TGCGCCAGCAGCGACCTGTCGGATACGCAGTATTTT
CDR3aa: CASSDLSDTQYF

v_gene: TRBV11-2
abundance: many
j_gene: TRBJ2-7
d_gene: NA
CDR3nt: TGTGCCAGCAGCTTAGCCCGTGGGGGCCTCTACGAGCAGTACTTC
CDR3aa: CASSLARGGLYEQYF

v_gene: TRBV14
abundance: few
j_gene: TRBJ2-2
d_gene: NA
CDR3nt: TGTGCCAGCAGCCAAGATCAAACCTACACCGGGGAGCTGTTTTTT
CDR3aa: CASSQDQTYTGELFF